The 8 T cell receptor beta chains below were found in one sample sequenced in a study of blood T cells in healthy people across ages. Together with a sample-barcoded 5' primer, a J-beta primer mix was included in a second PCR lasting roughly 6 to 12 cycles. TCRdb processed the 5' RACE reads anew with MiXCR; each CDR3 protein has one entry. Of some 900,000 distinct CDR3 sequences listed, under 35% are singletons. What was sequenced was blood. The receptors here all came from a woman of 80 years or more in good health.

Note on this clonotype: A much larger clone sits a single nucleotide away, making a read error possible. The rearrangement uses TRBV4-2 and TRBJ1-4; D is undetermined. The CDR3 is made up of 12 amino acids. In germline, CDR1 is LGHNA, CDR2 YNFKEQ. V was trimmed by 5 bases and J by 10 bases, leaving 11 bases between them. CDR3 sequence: CASSEIEGKLFF. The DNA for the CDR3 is TGTGCCAGCAGCGAAATAGAAGGAAAACTGTTTTTT.

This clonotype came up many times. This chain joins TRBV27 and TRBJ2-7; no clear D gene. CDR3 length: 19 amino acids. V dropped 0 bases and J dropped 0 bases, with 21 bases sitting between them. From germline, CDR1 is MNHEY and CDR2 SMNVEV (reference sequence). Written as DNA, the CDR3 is TGTGCCAGCAGTTTATCGAAGGGTGGCAGGAGACCCCCCTCCTACGAGCAGTACTTC. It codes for CASSLSKGGRRPPSYEQYF.

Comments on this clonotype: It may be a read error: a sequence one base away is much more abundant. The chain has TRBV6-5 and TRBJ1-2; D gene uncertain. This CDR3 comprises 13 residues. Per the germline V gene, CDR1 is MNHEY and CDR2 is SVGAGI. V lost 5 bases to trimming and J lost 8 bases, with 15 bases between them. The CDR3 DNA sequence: TGTGCCAGCAGTCGGAAAGACATATCCGGCTACACCTTC. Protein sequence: CASSRKDISGYTF.

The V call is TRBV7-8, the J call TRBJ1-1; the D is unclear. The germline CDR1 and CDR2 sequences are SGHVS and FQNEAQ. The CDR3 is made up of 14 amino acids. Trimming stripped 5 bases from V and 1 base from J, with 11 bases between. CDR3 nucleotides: TGTGCCAGCAGCCCCCCTCGGGGGAACACTGAAGCTTTCTTT. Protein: CASSPPRGNTEAFF.

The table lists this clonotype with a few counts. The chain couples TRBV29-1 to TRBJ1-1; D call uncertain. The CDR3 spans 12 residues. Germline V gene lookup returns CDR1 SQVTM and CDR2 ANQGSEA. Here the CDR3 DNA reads TGCAGTGTCTATAGTTCAGGATCTAAAGCTTTCTTT. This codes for CSVYSSGSKAFF.

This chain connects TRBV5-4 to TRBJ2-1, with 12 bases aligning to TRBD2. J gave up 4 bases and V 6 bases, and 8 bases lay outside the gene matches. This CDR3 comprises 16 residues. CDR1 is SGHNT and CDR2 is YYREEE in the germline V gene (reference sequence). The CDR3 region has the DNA TGTGCCAGCACTATCGGGACTAGCGGGCCATACAATGAGCAGTTCTTC. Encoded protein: CASTIGTSGPYNEQFF. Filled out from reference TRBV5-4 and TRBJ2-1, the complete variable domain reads ETGVTQSPTHLIKTRGQQVTLRCSSQSGHNTVSWYQQALGQGPQFIFQYYREEENGRGNFPPRFSGLQFPNYSSELNVNALELDDSALYLCASTIGTSGPYNEQFFGPGTRLTVL.

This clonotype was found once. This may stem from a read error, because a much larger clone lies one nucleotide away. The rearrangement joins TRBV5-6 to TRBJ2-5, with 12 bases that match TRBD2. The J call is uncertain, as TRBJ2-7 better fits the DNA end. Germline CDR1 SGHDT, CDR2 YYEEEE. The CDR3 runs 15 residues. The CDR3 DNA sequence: TGTGCCAGCAGCTTGGGACTAGCGGGGGAGTACGAGCAGTACGTC. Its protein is CASSLGLAGEYEQYV.

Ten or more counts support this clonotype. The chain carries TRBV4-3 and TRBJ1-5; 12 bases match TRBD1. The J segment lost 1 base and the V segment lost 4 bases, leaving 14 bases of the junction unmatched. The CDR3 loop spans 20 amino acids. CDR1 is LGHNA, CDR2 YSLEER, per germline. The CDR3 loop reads CASSLYPSGTGGVSNQPQHF. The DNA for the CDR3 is TGCGCCAGCAGCCTGTACCCCTCCGGGACAGGGGGCGTGAGCAATCAGCCCCAGCATTTT.